The source of this T cell receptor (beta chain) is a study of cytotoxic CD8 clonotypes in ibrutinib-treated CLL. At the level of the study: Patient counts were approximately 12 relapsed/refractory, some 14 treatment-naive and around 17 IGHV unmutated. Productive templates per sample averaged 255,043; productive rearrangements, some 99,000.

TCR beta libraries used around 2 micrograms of genomic DNA from cryopreserved PBMCs. The ends were cut back, 4 bases at V and 2 bases at J, with 16 bases in the middle. Germline CDR1 reads MNHEY; CDR2 reads SMNVEV (reference sequence). The CDR3 contains 16 residues. The table came from immunoSEQ multiplex PCR; TCRdb's copy has only in-frame clones and leaves some out. The table lists some 61,000 clones, 68% of them singletons. This chain links TRBV27 with TRBJ2-3, with D uncertain. The source of this sequence is a human donor with chronic lymphocytic leukemia. The material was PBMCs, obtained after 12 months of ibrutinib treatment. CDR3 nucleotides: TGTGCCAGCAGTTATTCTGGTGCCGGATTCACAGATACGCAGTATTTT. Residues: CASSYSGAGFTDTQYF.